This TCR beta chain was recorded in a study of blood T cell repertoires in COVID-19. The V segment lost 7 bases and the J segment 3 bases; nucleotides outside the gene matches: 8. Germline V lookup: CDR1 SEHNR, CDR2 FQNEAQ (reference sequence). CDR3 length equals 15 residues. Generated by immunoSEQ multiplex PCR, the TCRdb table keeps only in-frame clones and is missing some. The sample includes 190,000 or so clones, around nine tenths of them seen just once. This receptor was taken from a woman aged 18-35 years who had recovered from COVID-19. The chain links TRBV7-9 to TRBJ2-1, with TRBD2 matching over 8 bases. Material: peripheral blood. The DNA for the CDR3 is TGTGCCAGCACCTTGAGCGGGGGAGGCTACAATGAGCAGTTCTTC. As protein: CASTLSGGGYNEQFF.